This T cell receptor beta chain was captured in a study of tumor-infiltrating lymphocytes in primary liver carcinoma. Across the study: Those enrolled were patients of both sexes, who were aged 30 to 69 years.

Without any cell sorting, about 20-32 mg of bulk tissue yielded co-extracted RNA and DNA. Patients carried chronic HBV infection without prior treatment. Overall study findings and caveats: Paired tumor-adjacent and tumor-blood samples overlapped less than tumor region pairs did. The proportion of top clones found throughout all five tumor regions was only about 7.5-25%.

The CDR3 runs to 12 residues. The germline gives CDR1 SQVTM, CDR2 ANQGSEA. Researchers generated TCR beta cDNA from approximately 450 ng of total RNA, relying on a constant-region primer. A slightly modified ARM-PCR protocol with three nested multiplex PCR rounds produced these TCR beta libraries. For 10 cycles apiece, the opening two PCR rounds ran with TRBV1-TRBV30 forward primers and a C-beta reverse primer. TCRdb reanalysed the multiplex PCR reads using MiXCR and keeps one entry per CDR3 protein. The sample contains 150,000 to 200,000 distinct CDR3 sequences, around four fifths of which appear only once. Notes on this clonotype: No antigen is known for it. A read error may account for a junction end that differs from germline.

This chain joins TRBV29-1 and TRBJ2-1; D unresolved. What was sequenced was tumor tissue from primary liver carcinoma. The receptor comes from a middle-aged man with primary liver carcinoma and hepatitis B virus infection. In DNA form, the CDR3 reads TGCAGCGTTGAATATGAGGTCAATGAGCAGATCTTC. Its translation: CSVEYEVNEQIF.